This TCR beta chain comes out of a study of blood T cell repertoires in COVID-19. Study background: Nucleic acid was either cDNA or gDNA, and it came from T cells, B-cell-depleted T cells, or PBMCs.

The CDR3 is made up of 12 amino acids. The germline gives CDR1 SQVTM, CDR2 ANQGSEA. V lost 8 bases and J 5 bases, leaving 16 bases between the germline ends. Methods used by the authors: Reference gene primers were amplified, and this amplification served to estimate nucleated cell counts. Some clones are missing from TCRdb's copy, which holds only in-frame ones; the method was immunoSEQ multiplex PCR. That table furnishes V, J and clone size, whereas the DNA furnished D and trimming. The top ten clones hold around 10% of a sample with 150,000 to 200,000 clones, over 75% of them seen once. V is TRBV29-1 and J is TRBJ2-7; D gene ambiguous. The specimen was PBMCs or T cells enriched from blood (not recorded which). The TCR comes from a middle-aged man who had recovered from COVID-19. The CDR3 coding sequence is TGCAGCCCCGGAGTGTTCTGCCACGAGCAGTACTTC. Protein: CSPGVFCHEQYF.